This TCR beta chain was identified in a study of blood T cell repertoires in COVID-19. Study at large: Material from acute and convalescent COVID-19 was sourced from the United States, Italy and Spain. From T cells, B-cell-depleted T cells, or PBMCs came the material, which was cDNA or gDNA.

This clone was detected only once. Repertoires were generated with immunoSEQ multiplex PCR, while TCRdb's copy carries only in-frame clones and drops some. The profile shows 75,000 to 85,000 clones, 88% of them singletons. The CDR3 is 14 amino acids. With 5 bases clipped from V and 5 bases from J, the junction kept 6 bases outside the gene matches. Per the germline V gene, CDR1 is SGHTA and CDR2 is FQGTGA. Sequencing was performed on peripheral blood. This sequence was found in a human donor in a cohort sampled during active COVID-19. The chain carries TRBV7-3 and TRBJ2-1; 7 nucleotides agree with TRBD2. Here the CDR3 DNA reads TGTGCCAGCAGCCTATCCGGGACTAACAATGAGCAGTTCTTC. Translation gives CASSLSGTNNEQFF.